This TCR beta chain was obtained from a study of human T cells and chemical hapten exposure. Germline V gene lookup returns CDR1 SGHTA and CDR2 FQGNSA. This CDR3 comprises 16 residues. Unmatched junction bases numbered 3, after V lost 1 base and J lost 0 bases. Time point described: patch test 3, about 24 weeks after DPC sensitization. Treatment here: therapeutic diphenylcyclopropenone sensitization with weekly scalp DPC. One entry per CDR3 protein results from TCRdb running MiXCR on the RACE reads. The table lists 95,000 to 150,000 distinct CDR3 sequences, 11% of them singletons. This receptor was taken from a woman aged 45-65 years with alopecia areata. Some clones in this sample may be carry-over from other donors' samples. This chain joins TRBV7-2 and TRBJ2-1; the match to TRBD2 covers 7 bases. The specimen comprised whole blood, sampled in connection with sensitization to the hapten diphenylcyclopropenone (DPC). In nucleotides, the CDR3 is TGTGCCAGCAGCTTAGAGCGGGGCTTCTCCTACAATGAGCAGTTCTTC. Its protein is CASSLERGFSYNEQFF.